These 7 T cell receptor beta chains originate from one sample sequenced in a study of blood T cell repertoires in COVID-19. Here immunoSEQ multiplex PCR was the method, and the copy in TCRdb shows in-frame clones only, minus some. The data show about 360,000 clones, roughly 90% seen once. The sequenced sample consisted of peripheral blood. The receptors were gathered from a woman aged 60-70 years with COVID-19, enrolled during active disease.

CDR3 residues: CAWSVRVNTGELFF. CDR3 bases: TGTGCCTGGAGTGTAAGAGTGAACACCGGGGAGCTGTTTTTT. The V and J genes are TRBV30 and TRBJ2-2; the D is unclear. This CDR3 spans 14 amino acids. V dropped 0 bases and J dropped 1 base, with 6 bases sitting between them. Germline V CDR1 and CDR2: GTSNPN, SVGIG (reference sequence).

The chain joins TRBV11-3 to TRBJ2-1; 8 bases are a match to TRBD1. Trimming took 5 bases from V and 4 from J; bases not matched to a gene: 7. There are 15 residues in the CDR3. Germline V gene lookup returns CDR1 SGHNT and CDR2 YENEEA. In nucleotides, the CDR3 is TGTGCCAGCAGCCGTCAGGGGGCGCGGTACAATGAGCAGTTCTTC. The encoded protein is CASSRQGARYNEQFF.

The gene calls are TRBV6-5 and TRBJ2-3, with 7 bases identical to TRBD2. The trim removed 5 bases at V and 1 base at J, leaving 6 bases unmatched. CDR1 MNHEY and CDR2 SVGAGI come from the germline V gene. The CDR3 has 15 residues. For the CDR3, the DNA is TGTGCCAGCAGTCGTAGCGGGCCAGGCACAGATACGCAGTATTTT. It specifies CASSRSGPGTDTQYF.

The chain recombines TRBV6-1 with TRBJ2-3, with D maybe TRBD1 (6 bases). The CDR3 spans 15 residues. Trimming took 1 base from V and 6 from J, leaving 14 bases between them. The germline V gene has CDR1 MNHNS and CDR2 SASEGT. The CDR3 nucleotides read TGTGCCAGCAGTGAAGGAGGAACTAGGGGGGATACGCAGTATTTT. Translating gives CASSEGGTRGDTQYF.

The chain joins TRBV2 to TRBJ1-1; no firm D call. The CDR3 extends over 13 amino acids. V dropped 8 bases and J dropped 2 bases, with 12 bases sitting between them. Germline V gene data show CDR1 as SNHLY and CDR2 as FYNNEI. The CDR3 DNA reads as TGTGCCAGCTTGGCAGGATTAAACACTGAAGCTTTCTTT. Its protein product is CASLAGLNTEAFF. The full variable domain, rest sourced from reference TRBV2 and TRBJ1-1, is EPEVTQTPSHQVTQMGQEVILRCVPISNHLYFYWYRQILGQKVEFLVSFYNNEISEKSEIFDDQFSVERPDGSNFTLKIRSTKLEDSAMYFCASLAGLNTEAFFGQGTRLTVV.

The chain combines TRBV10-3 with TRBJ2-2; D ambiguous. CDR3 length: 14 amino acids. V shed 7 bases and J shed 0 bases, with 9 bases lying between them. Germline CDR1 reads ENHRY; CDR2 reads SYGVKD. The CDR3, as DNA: TGTGCCATCATGTGGTCAGCGAACACCGGGGAGCTGTTTTTT. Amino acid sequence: CAIMWSANTGELFF.

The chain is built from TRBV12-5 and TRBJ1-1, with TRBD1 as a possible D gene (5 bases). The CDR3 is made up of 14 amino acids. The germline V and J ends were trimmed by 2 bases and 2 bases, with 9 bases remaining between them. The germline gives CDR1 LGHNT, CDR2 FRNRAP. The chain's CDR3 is CASGLWQGNTEAFF. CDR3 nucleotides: TGTGCTAGTGGTTTGTGGCAGGGCAACACTGAAGCTTTCTTT.